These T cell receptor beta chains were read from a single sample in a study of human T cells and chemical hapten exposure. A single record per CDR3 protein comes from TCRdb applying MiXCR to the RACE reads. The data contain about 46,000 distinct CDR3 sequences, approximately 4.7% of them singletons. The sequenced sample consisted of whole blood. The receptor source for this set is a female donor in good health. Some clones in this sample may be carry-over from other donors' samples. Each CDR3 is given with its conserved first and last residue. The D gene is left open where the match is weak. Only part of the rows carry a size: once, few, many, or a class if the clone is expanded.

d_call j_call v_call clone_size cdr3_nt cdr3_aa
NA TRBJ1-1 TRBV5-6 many TGTGCCAGCAGCTTGCAGGTCGTTAGGGGCACTGAAGCTTTCTTT CASSLQVVRGTEAFF
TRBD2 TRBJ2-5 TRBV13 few TGTGCCAGCAGCTACCACCTGGGCAGGGAGGGAGAGACCCAGTACTTC CASSYHLGREGETQYF
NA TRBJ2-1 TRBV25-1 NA TGTGCCAGCAGTGAAAGCGTAGGACGCTATGAGCAGTTCTTC CASSESVGRYEQFF
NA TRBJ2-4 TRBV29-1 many TGCAGCGTTGAAACGCGGCCTAGGGGCATTCAGTACTTC CSVETRPRGIQYF
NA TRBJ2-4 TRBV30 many TGTGCCTGGAGCCACCGGGGCATTCAGTACTTC CAWSHRGIQYF
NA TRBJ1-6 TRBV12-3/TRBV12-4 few TGTGCCAGCACTAAAACAGGTCTAAATAATTCACCCCTCCACTTT CASTKTGLNNSPLHF
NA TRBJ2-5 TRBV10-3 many TGTGCCATCAGTGAGGCCAGCCAAGAGACCCAGTACTTC CAISEASQETQYF
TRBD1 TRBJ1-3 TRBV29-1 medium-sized TGCAGCGTTGCTCGTGTTTCGTCGGAGACAGGGTCTGGAAACACCATATATTTT CSVARVSSETGSGNTIYF
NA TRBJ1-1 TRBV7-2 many TGTGCCAGCAGCTTAAAATGGGACACTGAAGCTTTCTTT CASSLKWDTEAFF
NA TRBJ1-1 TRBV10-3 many TGTGCCATCAGTGAGTCGATGGGAAATGAAGCTTTCTTT CAISESMGNEAFF
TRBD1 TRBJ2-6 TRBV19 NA TGTGCCGGATCGCGAACAGGGGGCGCTGGGGCCAACGTCCTGACTTTC CAGSRTGGAGANVLTF
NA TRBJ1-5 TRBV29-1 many TGCAGCGTTGGGACATCGGGCAATCAGCCCCAGCATTTT CSVGTSGNQPQHF
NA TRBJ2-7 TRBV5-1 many TGCGCCAGCAGCTTGTACGGGGGTACAAGCTACGAGCAGTACTTC CASSLYGGTSYEQYF
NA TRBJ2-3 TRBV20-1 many TGCAGTGCTAGAGTGCGTCGGGGGACCCAAGATACGCAGTATTTT CSARVRRGTQDTQYF
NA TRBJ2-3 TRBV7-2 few TGTGCCAGCAGTCAAAGGGCGGGTCTATTGCAGTATTTT CASSQRAGLLQYF
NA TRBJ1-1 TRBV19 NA TGTGCCAGTAGTACACCAGGACGGTTGAACACTGAAGCTTTCTTT CASSTPGRLNTEAFF
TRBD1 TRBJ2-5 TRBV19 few TGTGCCAGTAGTACCTCAAAGGTCTCATGGACAGGGAACGGGGAGACCCAGCACTTC CASSTSKVSWTGNGETQHF
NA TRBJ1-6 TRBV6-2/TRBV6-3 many TGTGCCAGCAACGGGGGATGGCCTTATAATTCACCCCTCCACTTT CASNGGWPYNSPLHF
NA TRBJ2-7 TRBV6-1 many TGTGCCAGCAGTGAACCCTCCCGGGGTTTTACGGGGGCAAAATACGAGCAGTACTTC CASSEPSRGFTGAKYEQYF
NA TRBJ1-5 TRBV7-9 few TGTGCCAGCAGCCCGGACAAGGGCAATCAGCCCCAGCATTTT CASSPDKGNQPQHF
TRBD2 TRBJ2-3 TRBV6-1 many TGTGCCAGCGGAGTAACGGGGGGGGTTGGAGATACGCAGTATTTT CASGVTGGVGDTQYF
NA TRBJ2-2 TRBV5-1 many TGCGCCAGCAACCGACAGGCCACCGGGGAGCTGTTTTTT CASNRQATGELFF
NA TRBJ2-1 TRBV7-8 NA TGTGCCAGCAGCCAAGACTCGCGCTCCTACAATGAGCAGTTCTTC CASSQDSRSYNEQFF
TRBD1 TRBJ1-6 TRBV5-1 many TGCGCCAGCAGCTTATCGGGACAGGGGAATTCACCCCTCCACTTT CASSLSGQGNSPLHF
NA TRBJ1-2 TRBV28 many TGTGCCAGCAGTTTAAGTACGGGAGCTAACTATGGCTACACCTTC CASSLSTGANYGYTF
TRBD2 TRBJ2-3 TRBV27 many TGTGCCAGCAGCCACCGGGCAGCGGGATCAGATACGCAGTATTTT CASSHRAAGSDTQYF
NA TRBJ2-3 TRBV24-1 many TGTGCCACCAGTGATCCGGGGGGACAGATTTCCACAGATACGCAGTATTTT CATSDPGGQISTDTQYF
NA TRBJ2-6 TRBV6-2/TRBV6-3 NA TGTGCCAGCAGTTACTCGCGGGGTTCGGCGCGTGGGGCCAACGTCCTGACTTTC CASSYSRGSARGANVLTF
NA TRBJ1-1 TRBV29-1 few TGCAGCGTTGTTCAGGGCTTGGGAACTGAAGCTTTCTTT CSVVQGLGTEAFF
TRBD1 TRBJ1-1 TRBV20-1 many TGCAGTGCTGCAACCCCAGGGGGCGAGGGCACTGAAGCTTTCTTT CSAATPGGEGTEAFF
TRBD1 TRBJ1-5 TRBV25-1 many TGTGCCAGCAGGGGGACAGGGGTATATCAGCCCCAGCATTTT CASRGTGVYQPQHF
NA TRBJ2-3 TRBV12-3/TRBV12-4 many TGTGCCAGCAACCTCGATGGCGCGCAGTATTTT CASNLDGAQYF
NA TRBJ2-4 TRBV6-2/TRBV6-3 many TGTGCCAGCAGTTACTCTACCGTAGCCAAAAACATTCAGTACTTC CASSYSTVAKNIQYF
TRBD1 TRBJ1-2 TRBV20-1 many TGCAGTGCTAGAGAGGGCGGGACAGGGGGGATTCTAGACGGCTACACCTTC CSAREGGTGGILDGYTF
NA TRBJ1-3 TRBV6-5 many TGTGCCAGCGGTTGGGGGATCGGAAACACCATATATTTT CASGWGIGNTIYF
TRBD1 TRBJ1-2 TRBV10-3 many TGTGCCATAACCGGGACAGGGGGTAACTATGGCTACACCTTC CAITGTGGNYGYTF
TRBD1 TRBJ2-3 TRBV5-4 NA TGTGCCAGCAGCTTGTTCCGGACAGGGACAGATACGCAGTATTTT CASSLFRTGTDTQYF
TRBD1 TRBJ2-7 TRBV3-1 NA TGTGCCAGCTCGGGCAGGGGGCGCAGCACCTACGAGCAGTACTTC CASSGRGRSTYEQYF
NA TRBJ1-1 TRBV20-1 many TGCAGTGCTCCAGGGGCGGCGAACACTGAAGCTTTCTTT CSAPGAANTEAFF
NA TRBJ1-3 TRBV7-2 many TGTGCCAGCAGCTTAGCACATGGAGGGGCCCCGGGAGGAAACACCATATATTTT CASSLAHGGAPGGNTIYF
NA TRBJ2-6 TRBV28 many TGTGCCAGCAGTCCAACACGATTTCCTGGGGCCAACGTCCTGACTTTC CASSPTRFPGANVLTF
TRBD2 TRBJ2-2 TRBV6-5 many TGTGCCAGCAGTCGAACTAGCGGGGGGGCAACCGGGGAGCTGTTTTTT CASSRTSGGATGELFF
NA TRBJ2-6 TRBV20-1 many TGCAGTGCTAGTACTGGGGCCAACGTCCTGACTTTC CSASTGANVLTF
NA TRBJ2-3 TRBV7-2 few TGTGCCAGCAGCTTGCGACGGTGGGTTTGGGGCAGCACAGATACGCAGTATTTT CASSLRRWVWGSTDTQYF
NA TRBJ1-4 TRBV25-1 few TGTGCCAGCAGTGAACCCCACTCGCGGCCGAATGAAAAACTGTTTTTT CASSEPHSRPNEKLFF
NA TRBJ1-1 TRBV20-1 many TGCAGTGCTAGAGAGAGGACACTGAACACTGAAGCTTTCTTT CSARERTLNTEAFF
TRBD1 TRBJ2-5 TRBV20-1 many TGCAGTGCTAGAGATCGGCCGGGACAGGGGATAAAATGGGAGACCCAGTACTTC CSARDRPGQGIKWETQYF
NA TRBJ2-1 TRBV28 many TGTGCCAGCAGTTCTCCCCCCCGGCGGAATGAGCAGTTCTTC CASSSPPRRNEQFF
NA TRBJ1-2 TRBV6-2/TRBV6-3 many TGTGCCAGCAGTTACACGTTAAATGGGACCGCATACTATGGCTACACCTTC CASSYTLNGTAYYGYTF